The 7 T cell receptor beta chains below come from one sample, sequenced in a study of T cells in women clearing cervical HPV infection. Sequencing was performed with immunoSEQ multiplex PCR; in TCRdb, only in-frame clones are kept and a portion is missing. The sample table includes about 39,000 clones. Material: blood buffy coat. Receptors were obtained from a woman aged 18 to 75 with a cervical HPV16 infection that either progressed to CIN3+ or cleared (not recorded which).

Partial CDR3 DNA: TGCGCCAGCAGCATCGGGACAGGGGGTCATGAG. Its translation is CASSIGTGGHE. The full CDR3 protein reads CASSIGTGGHEQFF. V is TRBV5-1 and J is TRBJ2-1, with 11 bases identical to TRBD1. The missing CDR3 end, 3 residues past where the read stops, is filled in from the germline J gene. V shed 4 bases and J 8 bases; nucleotides not matched to a gene: 5. CDR1 is SGHRS and CDR2 is YFSETQ in the germline V gene. The CDR3 has 14 amino acids.

Of note for this clone: The read is 3 residues too short to cover the CDR3 end, so that end is filled in from the germline J gene. J is TRBJ2-3 and V is TRBV5-1; D ambiguous. V lost 3 bases and J 6 bases, leaving 5 bases between the germline ends. The CDR3 has 11 amino acids. CDR1 SGHRS and CDR2 YFSETQ come from the germline V gene. CDR3 bases read: TGCGCCAGCAGCTCCCGTGATACG. Its translation is CASSSRDT. The CDR3 as a whole reads CASSSRDTQYF. Full variable domain (rest looked up from reference TRBV5-1 and TRBJ2-3): KAGVTQTPRYLIKTRGQQVTLSCSPISGHRSVSWYQQTPGQGLQFLFEYFSETQRNKGNFPGRFSGRQFSNSRSEMNVSTLELGDSALYLCASSSRDTQYFGPGTRLTVL.

Points on this clone: The CDR3 end is not reached by the read, which stops 3 residues before it; the germline J gene fills it in. This chain connects TRBV7-3 to TRBJ2-3; D uncertain. V lost 2 bases, J lost 1 base, and 7 bases lay in between. Germline V CDR1 and CDR2: SGHTA, FQGTGA. The CDR3 spans 14 residues. CDR3 DNA, as far as it was read: TGTGCCAGCAGCTTAGGCTCGCGCACAGATACG. Translation gives CASSLGSRTDT. Given in full, the CDR3 is CASSLGSRTDTQYF.

In regard to this clone: The DNA ends 3 residues before the CDR3 does, and the rest of the CDR3 is filled in from the germline J gene. This chain joins TRBV5-4 and TRBJ2-7, with 9 bases identical to TRBD1. The CDR3 runs 14 residues. Germline trimming cut 1 base from V and 3 bases from J; bases unmatched to any gene: 2. Looked up from germline, CDR1 is SGHNT and CDR2 is YYREEE (reference sequence). Here the CDR3 reads CASSLKGQGYEQYF. CDR3 DNA (partial): TGTGCCAGCAGCTTGAAGGGACAGGGCTACGAG.

On this clone: The read halts 3 residues ahead of the CDR3 end, with the missing end drawn from the germline J gene. J is TRBJ1-4 and V is TRBV2, with 8 bases matching TRBD1. The V segment lost 5 bases and the J segment 10 bases; nucleotides outside the gene matches: 9. The CDR3 consists of 14 residues. Germline-derived CDR1 and CDR2 are SNHLY and FYNNEI. The DNA read from the CDR3 is TGTGCCAGCAGTATACAGGGGGATTTCGGAAAA. Its protein product is CASSIQGDFGK. The whole CDR3 sequence is CASSIQGDFGKLFF.

Notes on this clone: The read comes to an end 3 residues before the CDR3 does, leaving the germline J gene to fill in the end. The chain links TRBV7-3 to TRBJ2-1; 11 bases align to TRBD2. The CDR3 is 17 residues long. Germline V CDR1 and CDR2: SGHTA, FQGTGA. V lost 2 bases to trimming and J lost 7 bases; unmatched junction nucleotides: 10. The sequenced CDR3 bases are TGTGCCAGCAGCTTAGGGCTAGCGGGGGGCCTAGGTAATGAG. Protein: CASSLGLAGGLGNE. The full CDR3 protein reads CASSLGLAGGLGNEQFF.

For this clone: With the read ending 3 residues before the CDR3 end, the germline J gene is used to fill in that end. V is TRBV20-1 and J is TRBJ2-7; 13 bases align to TRBD2. The germline V gene encodes CDR1 DFQATT and CDR2 SNEGSKA (reference sequence). Germline trimming cut 3 bases from V and 2 bases from J; bases unmatched to any gene: 4. The CDR3 contains 15 residues. The CDR3 sequence is CSASQLAGGPYEQYF. The CDR3 DNA, read in part, is TGCAGTGCTAGCCAACTAGCGGGGGGGCCCTACGAG.